In this sample, the clone carrying this T cell receptor (beta chain) turned up a few times. Its antigen is still unknown. TCRdb fed the reads into MiXCR, producing one record per CDR3 protein. This sample has over 55,000 distinct CDR3 sequences; roughly 50% occur once, and the top ten carry more than 2%. This sample is drawn from a study of type 1 regulatory T cells. Study-wide context: T-allo10 is an in vitro-generated, Tr1-enriched CD4 T cell product specific for alloantigen. Notes on the study in general: Tr1 cells had a more restricted TCR repertoire than non-Tr1 cells.

Trimming removed 4 bases from V and 2 bases from J, with 5 bases in between. The germline V gene encodes CDR1 SEHNR and CDR2 FQNEAQ (reference sequence). The CDR3 covers 12 residues. The sequencing input was cultured non-Tr1 T cells, either the whole culture or a sorted T cell fraction (not recorded which). This TCR derives from a human donor in good health. The chain recombines TRBV7-9 with TRBJ1-1, with D unresolved. The CDR3 sequence is CASSSQNTEAFF. The DNA of the CDR3 is TGTGCCAGCAGCTCCCAAAACACTGAAGCTTTCTTT.